The 11 T cell receptor beta chains reported below all come from one sample, sequenced in a study of OX40 agonist ivuxolimab in advanced cancers. Measured with immunoSEQ multiplex PCR; TCRdb has only the in-frame clones, and not every one. Of 8,000 to 10,000 clones in the sample, 70% were seen once. The starting material was CD4+ or CD8+ T cells sorted from blood, obtained in a trial of the OX40 agonist ivuxolimab. Receptors were obtained from an adult with an advanced solid tumor such as melanoma, head and neck, liver or kidney cancer.

In its sample, this clone was seen a few times. This chain connects TRBV4-3 to TRBJ1-2; weak D call: TRBD1 (6 bases). The V gene's germline CDR1 is LGHNA and CDR2 YSLEER. Trimming cost V 2 bases and J 6 bases, with 16 bases left between them. The CDR3 has 15 amino acids. As DNA, the CDR3 is TGCGCCAGCAGCCAATTTTATAGGGGGGGGAATGGCTACACCTTC. Its protein is CASSQFYRGGNGYTF.

The chain recombines TRBV9 with TRBJ2-1, with 8 bases matching TRBD2. The ends lost 3 bases at V and 7 bases at J; junction bases unmatched: 3. CDR1 is SGDLS, CDR2 YYNGEE, per germline. This CDR3 region has 13 residues. The CDR3 nucleotides read TGTGCCAGCAGCGAGGGACTAGTGAATGAGCAGTTCTTC. It is translated as CASSEGLVNEQFF.

This clone appeared once. The rearrangement joins TRBV7-2 to TRBJ2-3; 9 nucleotides align to TRBD2. The V segment lost 1 base and the J segment 2 bases; nucleotides outside the gene matches: 4. The V gene's germline CDR1 is SGHTA and CDR2 FQGNSA. The CDR3 runs to 16 residues. CDR3 amino acids: CASSLVAGGYTDTQYF. The CDR3 coding sequence is TGTGCCAGCAGCTTAGTGGCGGGAGGGTACACAGATACGCAGTATTTT.

The chain carries TRBV28 and TRBJ1-1; TRBD1 is a possible D gene (5 bases). Germline V gives CDR1 MDHEN, CDR2 SYDVKM. The CDR3 consists of 15 residues. V lost 1 base and J lost 4, with 13 bases in between. CDR3 DNA sequence: TGTGCCAGCAGTTTATTGAGGGGCGCGTCCACTGAAGCTTTCTTT. Its protein is CASSLLRGASTEAFF.

The rearrangement uses TRBV14 and TRBJ2-7; 7 bases are a match to TRBD2. CDR3 length: 14 amino acids. V was clipped by 4 bases and J by 6 bases; unmatched bases: 9. Germline CDR1 is SGHDN and CDR2 is FVKESK. The CDR3, as DNA: TGTGCCAGCAGCCGACGGACTAGTCCCCTCGAGCAGTACTTC. Amino acids: CASSRRTSPLEQYF.

This clone was observed a handful of times. The chain employs TRBV6-1 and TRBJ1-2; no definite D call. The CDR3 sequence is 14 residues long. Germline-derived CDR1 and CDR2 are MNHNS and SASEGT. V lost 2 bases to trimming and J lost 3 bases, with 10 bases between them. Here the CDR3 reads CASSEFALDYGYTF. The CDR3 region has the DNA TGTGCCAGCAGTGAATTTGCCCTAGACTATGGCTACACCTTC.

J is TRBJ2-7 and V is TRBV27; the D gene could be TRBD1 or TRBD2 (5 bases each). The CDR3 sequence is 13 residues long. V gave up 4 bases and J gave up 2 bases, with 9 bases separating them. CDR1 and CDR2 from the germline V gene are MNHEY and SMNVEV (reference sequence). CDR3 coding DNA: TGTGCCAGCAGTTGGGACGGGACCTACGAGCAGTACTTC. Translated, it gives CASSWDGTYEQYF.

V is TRBV5-1 and J is TRBJ2-7, with D unclear. The CDR3 runs to 14 residues. Germline CDR1 and CDR2: SGHRS and YFSETQ. The ends were cut back, 1 base at V and 3 bases at J, with 11 bases in the middle. The CDR3: CASSLTAEHYEQYF. The CDR3 bases are TGCGCCAGCAGCTTGACAGCAGAACACTACGAGCAGTACTTC. Supplemented by reference TRBV5-1 and TRBJ2-7, the full variable domain reads KAGVTQTPRYLIKTRGQQVTLSCSPISGHRSVSWYQQTPGQGLQFLFEYFSETQRNKGNFPGRFSGRQFSNSRSEMNVSTLELGDSALYLCASSLTAEHYEQYFGPGTRLTVT.

This clone was observed a handful of times. This rearrangement joins TRBV27 to TRBJ2-3; 7 nucleotides match TRBD2. With 7 bases clipped from V and 3 bases from J, the junction kept 13 bases outside the gene matches. The CDR3 is made up of 16 amino acids. Per germline, CDR1 MNHEY and CDR2 SMNVEV (reference sequence). The CDR3 sequence: CASKPQPGLSTDTQYF. In nucleotides, the CDR3 is TGTGCCAGCAAACCGCAACCGGGACTATCGACAGATACGCAGTATTTT.

J is TRBJ2-1 and V is TRBV7-3; TRBD1 matches at 11 bases. V shed 4 bases and J 2 bases; nucleotides not matched to a gene: 1. The germline V gene has CDR1 SGHTA and CDR2 FQGTGA. CDR3 length: 15 amino acids. For the CDR3, the DNA is TGTGCCAGCAGCTCGGGACAGGGGGCCTACAATGAGCAGTTCTTC. Its protein is CASSSGQGAYNEQFF.

The chain has TRBV30 and TRBJ2-5; 7 nucleotides match TRBD1. The CDR3 extends over 17 amino acids. Germline V CDR1 and CDR2: GTSNPN, SVGIG (reference sequence). With 0 bases clipped from V and 0 bases from J, the junction kept 10 bases outside the gene matches. The CDR3 region is CAWSVGGRALYQETQYF. CDR3 nucleotide sequence: TGTGCCTGGAGTGTAGGGGGCAGGGCCCTCTACCAAGAGACCCAGTACTTC.